This TCR beta chain stems from a study of PD-L1 blockade in urothelial cancer. The wider study: The year 2014 saw patients start atezolizumab, 1,200 mg intravenously every 3 weeks. Prior chemotherapy ranged from 0 to 3 regimens per patient.

The V and J ends lost 0 bases and 2 bases respectively, with 7 bases between them. Germline values: CDR1 SGHRS, CDR2 YFSETQ. The CDR3 totals 14 residues. This clone has only one observation. Time point defined: peripheral blood 6 weeks after treatment start. Locally advanced or metastatic urothelial carcinoma was diagnosed in the patients. The authors spiked synthetic TCR analog templates into each PCR. TCRdb's copy holds only in-frame clones and misses some; the assay was immunoSEQ multiplex PCR. The sample shows 100,000 to 150,000 clones, more than 70% of them seen only once. Sequencing used PBMCs, obtained around atezolizumab (anti-PD-L1) treatment. The chain couples TRBV5-1 to TRBJ2-3; no definite D call. The source is a man aged 50 to 59 with urothelial cancer. The CDR3 nucleotides are TGCGCCAGCAGCTTGGGCAGGTACACAGATACGCAGTATTTT. Translating gives CASSLGRYTDTQYF.